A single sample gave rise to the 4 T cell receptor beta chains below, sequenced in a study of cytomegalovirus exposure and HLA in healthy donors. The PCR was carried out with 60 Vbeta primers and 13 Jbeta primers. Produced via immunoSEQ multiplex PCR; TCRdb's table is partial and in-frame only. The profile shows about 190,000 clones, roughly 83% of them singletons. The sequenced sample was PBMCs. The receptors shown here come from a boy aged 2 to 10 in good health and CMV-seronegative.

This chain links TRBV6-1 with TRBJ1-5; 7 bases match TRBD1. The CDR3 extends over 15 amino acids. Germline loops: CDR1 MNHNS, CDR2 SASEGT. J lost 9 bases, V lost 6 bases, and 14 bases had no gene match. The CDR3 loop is CASRGDSVGTRPQHF. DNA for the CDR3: TGTGCCAGCAGGGGGGACAGCGTAGGGACGCGGCCCCAGCATTTT.

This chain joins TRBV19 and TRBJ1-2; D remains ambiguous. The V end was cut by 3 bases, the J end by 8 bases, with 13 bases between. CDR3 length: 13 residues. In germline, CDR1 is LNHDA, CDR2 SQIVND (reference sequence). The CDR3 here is CASSIVRLGGYTF. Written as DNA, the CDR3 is TGTGCCAGTAGTATTGTACGGCTCGGGGGCTACACCTTC. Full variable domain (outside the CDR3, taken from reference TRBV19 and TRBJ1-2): DGGITQSPKYLFRKEGQNVTLSCEQNLNHDAMYWYRQDPGQGLRLIYYSQIVNDFQKGDIAEGYSVSREKKESFPLTVTSAQKNPTAFYLCASSIVRLGGYTFGSGTRLTVV.

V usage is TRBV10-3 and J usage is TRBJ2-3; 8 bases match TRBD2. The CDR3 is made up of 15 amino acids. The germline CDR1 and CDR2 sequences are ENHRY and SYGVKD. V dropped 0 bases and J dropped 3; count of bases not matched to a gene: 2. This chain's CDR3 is CAISESGRGTDTQYF. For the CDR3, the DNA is TGTGCCATCAGTGAGTCCGGGAGGGGGACAGATACGCAGTATTTT.

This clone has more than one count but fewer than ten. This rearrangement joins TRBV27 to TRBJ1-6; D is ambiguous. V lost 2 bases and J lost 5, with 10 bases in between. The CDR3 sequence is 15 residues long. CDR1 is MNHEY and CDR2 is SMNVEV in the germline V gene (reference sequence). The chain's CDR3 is CASSLVQTNNSPLHF. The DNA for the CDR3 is TGTGCCAGCAGTTTAGTGCAAACTAATAATTCACCCCTCCACTTT.